The 2 T cell receptor beta chains below come from one sample, sequenced in a study of regulatory T cells in long-lasting Graves disease. Assembly of TCR beta libraries relied on iRepertoire HTBI primers together with Arm-PCR of CDR3 regions. Each CDR3 protein is one row after TCRdb ran MiXCR on the multiplex PCR reads. The table has 350,000 to 450,000 distinct CDR3 sequences, 14% to 15% seen once; the top ten hold about a sixth. The time point here: newly diagnosed GD, antithyroid drugs for less than 3 months. From RNA extracted from PBMCs, the TCR library was made. These data also featured in a second study, about T cells in Graves' hyperthyroidism and ophthalmopathy.

The sequences come from peripheral blood mononuclear cells (PBMCs), collected at new diagnosis, from a patient treated with antithyroid drugs. All receptors derive from a woman in her twenties or thirties with Graves disease.

A word on this clonotype: A far larger clone lies a single base away; this is likely a read error. This sequence joins TRBV7-3 and TRBJ2-1; 7 bases match TRBD2. The CDR3 extends over 18 amino acids. CDR1 is SGHTA and CDR2 is FQGTGA in the germline V gene. The CDR3: CTSSLVPSGSSSYNEQFF. For the CDR3, the DNA is TGTACCAGCAGCTTAGTTCCTAGCGGATCTAGCTCCTACAATGAGCAGTTCTTC.

In the case of this clonotype: It may be a read error: a sequence one base away is much more abundant. The chain recombines TRBV30 with TRBJ1-1, with D unresolved. The CDR3 totals 12 residues. In germline, CDR1 is GTSNPN, CDR2 SVGIG (reference sequence). CDR3 region: CARSWRGLAARF. The CDR3 nucleotides read TGTGCCCGGAGTTGGCGAGGCCTCGCAGCGCGCTTT.